Listed below are T cell receptor beta chains from one sample, sequenced in a study of HIV-infected patients and healthy controls. TCRdb processed the 5' RACE reads anew with MiXCR; each CDR3 protein has one entry. The data contain about 11,000 distinct CDR3 sequences, 5.1% of them singletons. Material: blood. The receptors shown here come from an adult in good health. CDR3s include the opening cysteine and the closing phenylalanine or tryptophan. Each record gives: D gene, clone size, J gene, V gene, CDR3 protein, CDR3 DNA. D genes are given only for firm matches. Clone size, where shown, is once, few, many, or a class for clones that have expanded.

>-|medium-sized|TRBJ1-6|TRBV5-1
CASSLDPGLRSPLHF
TGCGCCAGCAGCTTGGATCCGGGTCTACGTTCACCCCTCCACTTT
>TRBD1|many|TRBJ2-7|TRBV12-3/TRBV12-4
CASSPRTGGTNEQYF
TGTGCCAGCAGTCCCCGGACAGGGGGCACTAACGAGCAGTACTTC
>-|many|TRBJ2-7|TRBV29-1
CSVEELAGSYEQYF
TGCAGCGTTGAAGAATTGGCAGGGTCTTACGAGCAGTACTTC
>TRBD1|-|TRBJ2-1|TRBV29-1
CSVEGTGFNEQFF
TGCAGCGTTGAAGGGACAGGGTTCAATGAGCAGTTCTTC
>TRBD1|many|TRBJ1-4|TRBV5-1
CASSLLGGMSNEKLFF
TGCGCCAGCAGCTTGTTAGGGGGCATGTCTAATGAAAAACTGTTTTTT
>TRBD1|many|TRBJ2-7|TRBV28
CASTTAGTEVYEQYF
TGTGCCAGCACGACCGCCGGGACAGAAGTCTACGAGCAGTACTTC
>-|many|TRBJ1-1|TRBV29-1
CSVEGRKTGNTEAFF
TGCAGCGTTGAAGGCCGTAAGACAGGGAACACTGAAGCTTTCTTT
>-|many|TRBJ1-4|TRBV19
CASKGTEYEKLFF
TGTGCCAGCAAGGGGACGGAATATGAAAAACTGTTTTTT
>-|many|TRBJ1-2|TRBV5-6
CASISPREADYGYTF
TGTGCCAGCATCTCCCCAAGGGAGGCGGACTATGGCTACACCTTC
>-|many|TRBJ1-2|TRBV29-1
CSVGQPNYGYTF
TGCAGCGTAGGACAGCCTAACTATGGCTACACCTTC
>-|medium-sized|TRBJ2-1|TRBV29-1
CSVVPRYNEQFF
TGCAGCGTTGTCCCCCGCTACAATGAGCAGTTCTTC
>TRBD2|medium-sized|TRBJ2-1|TRBV4-2
CASSQEASGGAAEQFF
TGTGCCAGCAGCCAAGAAGCTAGCGGGGGGGCCGCTGAGCAGTTCTTC
>TRBD1|many|TRBJ1-5|TRBV19
CASSMGQGNSQRNQPQHF
TGTGCCAGTAGTATGGGACAGGGTAATTCCCAGCGCAATCAGCCCCAGCATTTT
>-|many|TRBJ1-1|TRBV29-1
CSVAAGNREAFF
TGCAGCGTTGCGGCAGGGAACAGGGAAGCTTTCTTT
>-|medium-sized|TRBJ1-2|TRBV7-2
CASSPADPNVYGYTF
TGTGCCAGCAGCCCAGCGGACCCGAATGTGTATGGCTACACCTTC
>TRBD1|many|TRBJ2-2|TRBV19
CASRSWRQGLTGELFF
TGTGCCAGTCGAAGCTGGAGACAGGGGCTAACCGGGGAGCTGTTTTTT
>TRBD1|medium-sized|TRBJ2-1|TRBV7-2
CASSPDRASYNEQFF
TGTGCCAGCAGCCCAGACAGGGCTTCCTACAATGAGCAGTTCTTC
>-|few|TRBJ1-6|TRBV19
CASTADRFYNSPLHF
TGTGCCAGTACTGCCGACCGGTTTTATAATTCACCCCTCCACTTT
>TRBD1|many|TRBJ1-1|TRBV29-1
CSVDRGLRQGEAFF
TGCAGCGTTGACCGTGGCCTCCGACAGGGTGAAGCTTTCTTT
>-|many|TRBJ2-1|TRBV20-1
CSAREDRRNEQFF
TGCAGTGCTAGAGAGGACAGAAGAAATGAGCAGTTCTTC
>TRBD2|medium-sized|TRBJ2-3|TRBV11-2
CASSSPPSGGFTDTQYF
TGTGCCAGCAGCTCCCCCCCTAGCGGGGGGTTCACAGATACGCAGTATTTT
>-|medium-sized|TRBJ1-4|TRBV6-5
CASSSLGGLSIHEKLFF
TGTGCCAGCAGCTCCTTGGGGGGCCTCTCAATCCATGAAAAACTGTTTTTT
>-|medium-sized|TRBJ1-3|TRBV12-3/TRBV12-4
CASSLGRARSGNTIYF
TGTGCCAGCAGTTTAGGCAGGGCTCGCTCTGGAAACACCATATATTTT
>-|many|TRBJ1-1|TRBV18
CASSPSWAGRDTEAFF
TGTGCCAGCTCACCGTCCTGGGCAGGGAGAGACACTGAAGCTTTCTTT
>-|medium-sized|TRBJ2-3|TRBV5-1
CASSSGLVRTDTQYF
TGCGCCAGCAGTTCTGGACTGGTCAGGACAGATACGCAGTATTTT
>TRBD2|many|TRBJ2-7|TRBV20-1
CSAVAGTSTEQYF
TGCAGTGCGGTCGCCGGGACTAGCACCGAGCAGTACTTC
>-|medium-sized|TRBJ2-3|TRBV12-3/TRBV12-4
CASSLAGTDTQYF
TGTGCCAGCAGTTTAGCGGGCACAGATACGCAGTATTTT
>TRBD1|medium-sized|TRBJ2-1|TRBV6-2/TRBV6-3
CASSKHRGDYNEQFF
TGTGCCAGCAGTAAACACAGGGGGGACTACAATGAGCAGTTCTTC
>TRBD1|medium-sized|TRBJ1-2|TRBV12-3/TRBV12-4
CASSPTGVTPPYGYTF
TGTGCCAGCAGCCCAACAGGGGTCACGCCTCCCTATGGCTACACCTTC
>-|many|TRBJ1-4|TRBV13
CASSFRGRAEKLFF
TGTGCCAGCAGCTTTCGGGGGCGCGCTGAAAAACTGTTTTTT
>TRBD2|few|TRBJ2-5|TRBV11-2
CASSLGRSWRGNQETQYF
TGTGCCAGCAGCTTAGGACGGAGCTGGCGGGGGAACCAAGAGACCCAGTACTTC
>-|medium-sized|TRBJ2-5|TRBV5-5
CASSADWGETQYF
TGTGCCAGCAGCGCGGACTGGGGAGAGACCCAGTACTTC
>-|-|TRBJ1-5|TRBV12-3/TRBV12-4
CASSLMENQPQHF
TGTGCCAGCAGCCTGATGGAAAATCAGCCCCAGCATTTT
>-|medium-sized|TRBJ2-4|TRBV7-2
CASSLTGGSAKNIQYF
TGTGCCAGCAGCTTAACGGGGGGCTCGGCCAAAAACATTCAGTACTTC
>TRBD2|many|TRBJ2-7|TRBV7-2
CASSLEAGRAEQYF
TGTGCCAGCAGCTTAGAAGCGGGGAGGGCCGAGCAGTACTTC
>-|-|TRBJ2-6|TRBV7-8
CASTPAWGSGANVLTF
TGTGCCAGCACACCCGCTTGGGGGTCTGGGGCCAACGTCCTGACTTTC
>TRBD2|many|TRBJ2-7|TRBV10-3
CAISDPELAGYEQYF
TGTGCCATCAGTGATCCCGAGCTAGCGGGTTACGAGCAGTACTTC
>-|many|TRBJ2-5|TRBV20-1
CSARARVQETQYF
TGCAGTGCTAGAGCCCGGGTCCAAGAGACCCAGTACTTC
>-|medium-sized|TRBJ1-4|TRBV7-8
CASSPLIEEKLFF
TGTGCCAGCAGCCCTCTAATAGAGGAAAAACTGTTTTTT
>-|many|TRBJ1-4|TRBV11-2
CASSLDYPTKRGSNEKLFF
TGTGCCAGCAGCTTAGACTACCCAACAAAACGCGGCTCTAATGAAAAACTGTTTTTT
>-|-|TRBJ2-5|TRBV30
CAWSGGAGRGLETQYF
TGTGCCTGGAGTGGGGGGGCAGGGCGGGGGTTGGAGACCCAGTACTTC
>-|many|TRBJ2-7|TRBV5-5
CASSINPGSYVLYF
TGTGCCAGCAGTATCAACCCCGGGTCCTACGTTCTGTACTTC
>-|medium-sized|TRBJ2-3|TRBV12-3/TRBV12-4
CASSFGGTDTQYF
TGTGCCAGCAGTTTCGGAGGGACAGATACGCAGTATTTT
>TRBD2|many|TRBJ2-3|TRBV6-2/TRBV6-3
CASSPIGGLSDTQYF
TGTGCCAGCAGCCCTATCGGGGGGTTGTCAGATACGCAGTATTTT
>-|-|TRBJ1-5|TRBV6-6
CASSYGGYSSNQPQHF
TGTGCCAGCAGTTACGGGGGGTACAGCAGCAATCAGCCCCAGCATTTT
>-|medium-sized|TRBJ2-1|TRBV14
CASSPPGSSYNEQFF
TGTGCCAGCAGCCCCCCAGGGAGCTCCTACAATGAGCAGTTCTTC
>-|-|TRBJ1-2|TRBV19
CASSIAAQNYGYTF
TGTGCCAGTAGTATAGCCGCGCAGAACTATGGCTACACCTTC
>TRBD1|many|TRBJ2-3|TRBV28
CASRIRTGPTQYF
TGTGCCAGCAGGATCCGGACAGGGCCTACGCAGTATTTT
>-|many|TRBJ1-4|TRBV28
CASSLLSESTNEKLFF
TGTGCCAGCAGTTTATTGTCGGAGTCAACTAATGAAAAACTGTTTTTT
>-|many|TRBJ1-4|TRBV6-1
CASSEAVGGLGEKLFF
TGTGCCAGCAGTGAAGCTGTCGGCGGATTGGGTGAAAAACTGTTTTTT